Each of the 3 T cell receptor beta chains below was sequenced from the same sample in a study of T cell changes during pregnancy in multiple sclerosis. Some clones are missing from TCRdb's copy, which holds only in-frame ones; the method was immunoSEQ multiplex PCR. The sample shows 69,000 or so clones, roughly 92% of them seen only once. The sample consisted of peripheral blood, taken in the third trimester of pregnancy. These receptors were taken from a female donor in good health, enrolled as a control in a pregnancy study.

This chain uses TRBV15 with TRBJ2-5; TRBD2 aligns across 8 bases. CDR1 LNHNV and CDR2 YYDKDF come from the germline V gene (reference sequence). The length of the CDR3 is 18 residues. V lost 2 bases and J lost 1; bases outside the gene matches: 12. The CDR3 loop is CATSRKLAEASSQETQYF. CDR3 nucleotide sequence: TGTGCCACCAGCAGAAAACTAGCGGAGGCGTCCTCCCAAGAGACCCAGTACTTC.

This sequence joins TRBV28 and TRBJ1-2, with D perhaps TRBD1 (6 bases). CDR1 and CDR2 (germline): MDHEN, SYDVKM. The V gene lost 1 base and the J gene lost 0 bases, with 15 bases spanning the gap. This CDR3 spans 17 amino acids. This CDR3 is CASSLFGGGDTNYGYTF. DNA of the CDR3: TGTGCCAGCAGTTTATTTGGGGGCGGCGATACTAACTATGGCTACACCTTC.

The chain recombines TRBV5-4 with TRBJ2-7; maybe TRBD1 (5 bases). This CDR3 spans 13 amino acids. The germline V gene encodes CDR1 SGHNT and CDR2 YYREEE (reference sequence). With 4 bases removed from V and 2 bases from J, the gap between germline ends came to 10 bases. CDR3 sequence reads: CASSAGYTYEQYF. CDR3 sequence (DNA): TGTGCCAGCAGCGCAGGGTATACCTACGAGCAGTACTTC.